The TCR beta chain described here comes from a study of T cell responses to AZD1222 COVID-19 vaccine. The study's findings and limits: Spike as a whole was targeted by vaccine-associated CD4 TCRs, dominant at 160-218 and 743-854.

Remarks on this clone: The antigen is undetermined.

The data were produced by immunoSEQ multiplex PCR, yet TCRdb's version contains in-frame clones alone and is incomplete. In the table there are approximately 130,000 clones, 85% to 90% of which are singletons. Germline CDR1 is SGDLS and CDR2 is YYNGEE. This CDR3 contains 13 residues. Trimming pared 2 bases from V and 5 bases from J, leaving 10 bases between. This material consisted of peripheral blood, taken on day 0 of AZD1222 vaccination. The sequence came from an adult in good health. The chain joins TRBV9 to TRBJ2-5; D remains ambiguous. CDR3 in amino acids: CASSVRTGETQYF. CDR3 sequence (DNA): TGTGCCAGCAGCGTTAGGACCGGGGAGACCCAGTACTTC. Filled out from reference TRBV9 and TRBJ2-5, the complete variable domain reads DSGVTQTPKHLITATGQRVTLRCSPRSGDLSVYWYQQSLDQGLQFLIQYYNGEERAKGNILERFSAQQFPDLHSELNLSSLELGDSALYFCASSVRTGETQYFGPGTRLLVL.